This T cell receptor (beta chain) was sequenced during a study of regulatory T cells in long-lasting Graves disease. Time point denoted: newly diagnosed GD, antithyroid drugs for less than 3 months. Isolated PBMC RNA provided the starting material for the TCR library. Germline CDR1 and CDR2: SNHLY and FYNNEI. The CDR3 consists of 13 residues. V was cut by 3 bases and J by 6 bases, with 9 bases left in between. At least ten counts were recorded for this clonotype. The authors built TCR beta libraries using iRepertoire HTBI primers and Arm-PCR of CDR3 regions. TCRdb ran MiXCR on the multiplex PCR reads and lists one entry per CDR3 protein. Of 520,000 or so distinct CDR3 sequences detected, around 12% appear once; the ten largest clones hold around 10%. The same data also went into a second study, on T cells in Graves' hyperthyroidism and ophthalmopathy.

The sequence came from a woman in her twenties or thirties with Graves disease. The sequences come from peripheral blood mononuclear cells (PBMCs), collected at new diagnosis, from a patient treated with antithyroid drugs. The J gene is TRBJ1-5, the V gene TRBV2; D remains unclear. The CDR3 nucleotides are TGTGCCAGCAGTGAGGAGGGTCGTCAGCCCCAGCATTTT. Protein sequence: CASSEEGRQPQHF.